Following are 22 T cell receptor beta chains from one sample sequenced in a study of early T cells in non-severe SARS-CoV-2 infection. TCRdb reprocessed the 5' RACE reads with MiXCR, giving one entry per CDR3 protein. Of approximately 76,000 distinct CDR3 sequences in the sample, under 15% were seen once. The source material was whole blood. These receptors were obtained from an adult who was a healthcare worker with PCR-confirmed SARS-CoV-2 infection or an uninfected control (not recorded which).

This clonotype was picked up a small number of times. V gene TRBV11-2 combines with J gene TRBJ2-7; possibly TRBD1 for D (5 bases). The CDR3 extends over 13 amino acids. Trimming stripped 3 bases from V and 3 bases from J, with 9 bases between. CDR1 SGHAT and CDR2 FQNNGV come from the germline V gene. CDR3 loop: CASSLDGHYEQYF. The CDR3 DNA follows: TGTGCCAGCAGCTTGGACGGACACTACGAGCAGTACTTC.

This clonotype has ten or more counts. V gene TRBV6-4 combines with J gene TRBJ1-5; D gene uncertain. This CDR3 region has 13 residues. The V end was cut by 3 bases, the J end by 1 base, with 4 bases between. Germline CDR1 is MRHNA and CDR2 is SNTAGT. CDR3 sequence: CASSEGSNQPQHF. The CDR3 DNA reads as TGTGCCAGCAGTGAAGGAAGCAATCAGCCCCAGCATTTT.

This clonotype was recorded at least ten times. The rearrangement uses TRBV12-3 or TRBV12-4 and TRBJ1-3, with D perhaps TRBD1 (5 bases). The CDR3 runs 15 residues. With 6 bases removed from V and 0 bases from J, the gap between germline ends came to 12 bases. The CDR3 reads CASRRRGSSGNTIYF. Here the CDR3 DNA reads TGTGCCAGCAGACGGCGGGGCAGCTCTGGAAACACCATATATTTT.

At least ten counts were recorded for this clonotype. The CDR3 here is CASSLVAGQNSYEQYF. The CDR3 DNA sequence: TGTGCCAGCAGCTTAGTAGCGGGACAGAACTCCTACGAGCAGTACTTC. This sequence joins TRBV7-9 and TRBJ2-7; D is possibly TRBD2 (8 bases). Looked up from germline, CDR1 is SEHNR and CDR2 is FQNEAQ (reference sequence). The CDR3 length is 16 residues. Between the trimmed V and J ends, which lost 1 base and 0 bases, there was a span of 13 bases.

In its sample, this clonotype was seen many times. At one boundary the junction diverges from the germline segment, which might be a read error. The CDR3 spells CASREGQGAGNQPQHF. The DNA for the CDR3 is TGTGCCAGCAGGGAAGGACAGGGGGCGGGCAATCAGCCCCAGCATTTT. The genes are TRBV6-1 and TRBJ1-5; TRBD1 matches 11 bases. There are 16 residues in the CDR3. From germline, CDR1 is MNHNS and CDR2 SASEGT.

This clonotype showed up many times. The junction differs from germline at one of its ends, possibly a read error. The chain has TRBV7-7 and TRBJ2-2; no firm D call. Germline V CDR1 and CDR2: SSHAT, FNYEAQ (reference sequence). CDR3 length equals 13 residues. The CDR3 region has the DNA TGTGCTAGCAGCTTAAGTTGGGCCGGGGAGCTGTTTTTT. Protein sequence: CASSLSWAGELFF.

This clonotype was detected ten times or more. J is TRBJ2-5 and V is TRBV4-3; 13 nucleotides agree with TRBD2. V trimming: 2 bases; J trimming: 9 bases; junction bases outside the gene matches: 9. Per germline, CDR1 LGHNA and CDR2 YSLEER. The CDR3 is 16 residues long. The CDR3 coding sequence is TGCGCCAGCAGCCAACACCACGGACTAGCGGGAGTCCCCCAGTACTTC. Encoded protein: CASSQHHGLAGVPQYF.

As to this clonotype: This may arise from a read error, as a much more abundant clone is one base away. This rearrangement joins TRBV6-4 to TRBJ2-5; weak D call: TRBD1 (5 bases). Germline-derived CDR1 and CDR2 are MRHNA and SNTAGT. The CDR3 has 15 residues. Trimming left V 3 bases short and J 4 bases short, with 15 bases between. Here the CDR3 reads CASSELVDSRETQYF. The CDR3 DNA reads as TGTGCCAGCAGTGAACTCGTCGACAGCCGAGAGACCCAGTACTTC.

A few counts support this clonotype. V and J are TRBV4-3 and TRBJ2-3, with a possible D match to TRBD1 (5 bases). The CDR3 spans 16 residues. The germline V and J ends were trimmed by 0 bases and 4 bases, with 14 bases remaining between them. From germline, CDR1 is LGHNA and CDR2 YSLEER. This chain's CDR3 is CASSQEGPGAPDTQYF. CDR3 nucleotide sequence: TGCGCCAGCAGCCAAGAGGGGCCTGGGGCCCCAGATACGCAGTATTTT.

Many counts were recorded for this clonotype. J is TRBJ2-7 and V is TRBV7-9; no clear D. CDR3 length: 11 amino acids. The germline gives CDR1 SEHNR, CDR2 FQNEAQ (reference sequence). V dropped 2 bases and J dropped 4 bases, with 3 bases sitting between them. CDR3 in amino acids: CASSLRYEQYF. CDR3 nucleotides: TGTGCCAGCAGCTTACGATACGAGCAGTACTTC.

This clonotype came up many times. DNA of the CDR3: TGTGCCAGCAGCTCCGGAGCATACCCGGGAGCTTTCTTT. Amino acid sequence: CASSSGAYPGAFF. The chain couples TRBV7-9 to TRBJ1-1; D not resolved. The V end was cut by 4 bases, the J end by 10 bases, with 16 bases between. This CDR3 is built from 13 residues. Germline V gene sequence: CDR1 SEHNR, CDR2 FQNEAQ (reference sequence).

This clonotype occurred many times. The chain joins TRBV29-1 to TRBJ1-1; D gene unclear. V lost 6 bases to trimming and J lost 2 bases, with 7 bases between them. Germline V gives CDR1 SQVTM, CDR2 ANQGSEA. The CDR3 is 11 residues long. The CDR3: CSVTGNTEAFF. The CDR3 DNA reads TGCAGCGTGACGGGAAACACTGAAGCTTTCTTT.

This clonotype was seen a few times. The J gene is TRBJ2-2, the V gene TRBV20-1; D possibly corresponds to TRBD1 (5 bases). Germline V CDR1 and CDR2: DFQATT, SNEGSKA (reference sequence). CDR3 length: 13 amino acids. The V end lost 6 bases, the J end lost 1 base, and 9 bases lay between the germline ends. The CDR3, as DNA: TGCAGTGCCCGTCAGGGGAACACCGGGGAGCTGTTTTTT. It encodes CSARQGNTGELFF.

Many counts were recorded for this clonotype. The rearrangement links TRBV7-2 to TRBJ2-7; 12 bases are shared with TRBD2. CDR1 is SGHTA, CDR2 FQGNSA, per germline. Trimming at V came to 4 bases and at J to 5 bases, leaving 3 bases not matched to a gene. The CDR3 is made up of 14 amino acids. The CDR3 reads CASSYRTSGNEQYF. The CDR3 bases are TGTGCCAGCAGCTACCGGACTAGCGGGAACGAGCAGTACTTC. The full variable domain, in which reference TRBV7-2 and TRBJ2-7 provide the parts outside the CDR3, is GAGVSQSPSNKVTEKGKDVELRCDPISGHTALYWYRQSLGQGLEFLIYFQGNSAPDKSGLPSDRFSAERTGGSVSTLTIQRTQQEDSAVYLCASSYRTSGNEQYFGPGTRLTVT.

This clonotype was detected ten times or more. CDR3 amino acids: CASSLASERAQHF. The CDR3 nucleotides are TGTGCCAGCAGCTTAGCGTCAGAGAGAGCCCAGCATTTT. The chain employs TRBV7-2 and TRBJ1-5; D unclear. The V gene lost 0 bases and the J gene lost 11 bases, with 11 bases spanning the gap. CDR3 size: 13 residues. CDR1 SGHTA and CDR2 FQGNSA come from the germline V gene.

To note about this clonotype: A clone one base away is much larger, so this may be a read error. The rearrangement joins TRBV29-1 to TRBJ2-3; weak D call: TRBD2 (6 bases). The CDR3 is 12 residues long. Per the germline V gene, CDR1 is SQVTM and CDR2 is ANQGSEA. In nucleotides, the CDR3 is TGCACCCGCGGGACTCCCACAGATACGCAGTATTTT. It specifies CTRGTPTDTQYF.

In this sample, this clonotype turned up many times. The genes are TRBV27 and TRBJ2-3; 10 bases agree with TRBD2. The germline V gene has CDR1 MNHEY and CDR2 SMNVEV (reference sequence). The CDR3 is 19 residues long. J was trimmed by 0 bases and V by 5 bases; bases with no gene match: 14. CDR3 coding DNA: TGTGCCAGCAGTGGAGCGGGGGGGGACCCCCCGATGAGCACAGATACGCAGTATTTT. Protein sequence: CASSGAGGDPPMSTDTQYF.

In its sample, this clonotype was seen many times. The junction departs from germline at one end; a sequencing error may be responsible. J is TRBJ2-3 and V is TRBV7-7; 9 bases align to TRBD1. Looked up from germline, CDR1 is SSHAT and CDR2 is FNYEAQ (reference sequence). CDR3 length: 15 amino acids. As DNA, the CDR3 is TGTGCTAGCAGCTTAAGGGACAGGGAGTCAGATACGCAGTATTTT. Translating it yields CASSLRDRESDTQYF. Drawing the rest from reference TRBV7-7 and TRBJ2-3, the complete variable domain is GAGVSQSPRYKVTKRGQDVTLRCDPISSHATLYWYQQALGQGPEFLTYFNYEAQPDKSGLPSDRFSAERPEGSISTLTIQRTEQRDSAMYRCASSLRDRESDTQYFGPGTRLTVL.

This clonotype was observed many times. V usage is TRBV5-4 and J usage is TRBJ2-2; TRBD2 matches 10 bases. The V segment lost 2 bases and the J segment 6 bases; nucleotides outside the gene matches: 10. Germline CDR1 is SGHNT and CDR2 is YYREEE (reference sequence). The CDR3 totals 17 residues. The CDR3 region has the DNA TGTGCCAGCAGCTTAGGGAGGGCTAGCGGGGGCGCCGGGGAGCTGTTTTTT. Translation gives CASSLGRASGGAGELFF.

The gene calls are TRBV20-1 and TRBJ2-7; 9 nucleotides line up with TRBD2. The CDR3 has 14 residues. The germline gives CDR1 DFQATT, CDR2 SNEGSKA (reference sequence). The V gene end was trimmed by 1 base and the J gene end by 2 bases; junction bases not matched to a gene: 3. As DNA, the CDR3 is TGCAGTGCTAGAGTGGGCGGGGGGGCCTACGAGCAGTACTTC. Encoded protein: CSARVGGGAYEQYF.

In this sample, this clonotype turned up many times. Here the CDR3 DNA reads TGTGCCACCAGGGGTCAGGGGGCCTCCCCCTCTGGGGCCAACGTCCTGACTTTC. Translating it yields CATRGQGASPSGANVLTF. The V and J genes are TRBV15 and TRBJ2-6, with TRBD1 identical over 8 bases. The germline gives CDR1 LNHNV, CDR2 YYDKDF (reference sequence). Trimming cost V 6 bases and J 0 bases; bases outside gene matches: 10. CDR3 length equals 18 residues.

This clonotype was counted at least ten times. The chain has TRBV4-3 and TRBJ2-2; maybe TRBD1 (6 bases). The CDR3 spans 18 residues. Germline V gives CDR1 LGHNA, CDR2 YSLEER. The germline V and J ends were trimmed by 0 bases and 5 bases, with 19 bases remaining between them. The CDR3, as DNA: TGCGCCAGCAGCCAAGATCCAGGGGCGCGTATGGGGACCGGGGAGCTGTTTTTT. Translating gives CASSQDPGARMGTGELFF.